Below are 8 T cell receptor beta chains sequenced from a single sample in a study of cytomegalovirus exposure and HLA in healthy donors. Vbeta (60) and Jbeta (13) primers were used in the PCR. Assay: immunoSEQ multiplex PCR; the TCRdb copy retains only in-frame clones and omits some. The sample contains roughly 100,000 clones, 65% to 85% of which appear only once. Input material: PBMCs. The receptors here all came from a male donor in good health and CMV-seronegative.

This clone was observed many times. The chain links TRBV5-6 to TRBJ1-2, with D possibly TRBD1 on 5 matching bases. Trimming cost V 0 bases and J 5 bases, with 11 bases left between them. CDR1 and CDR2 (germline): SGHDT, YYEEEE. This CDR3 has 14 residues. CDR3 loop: CASSLEGRGYGYTF. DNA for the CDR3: TGTGCCAGCAGCTTGGAAGGGAGGGGTTATGGCTACACCTTC.

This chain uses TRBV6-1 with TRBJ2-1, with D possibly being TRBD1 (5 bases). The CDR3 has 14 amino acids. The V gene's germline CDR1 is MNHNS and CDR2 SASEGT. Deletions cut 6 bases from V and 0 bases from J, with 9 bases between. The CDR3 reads CASRGVSSYNEQFF. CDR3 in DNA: TGTGCCAGCAGAGGGGTGAGCTCCTACAATGAGCAGTTCTTC.

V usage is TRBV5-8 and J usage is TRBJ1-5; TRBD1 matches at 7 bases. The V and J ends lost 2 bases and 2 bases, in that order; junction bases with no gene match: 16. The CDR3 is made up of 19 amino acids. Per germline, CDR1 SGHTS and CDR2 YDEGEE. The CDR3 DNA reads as TGTGCCAGCAGCTTCCTCCGGGGGACAGCATTTCGAGGCAATCAGCCCCAGCATTTT. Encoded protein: CASSFLRGTAFRGNQPQHF.

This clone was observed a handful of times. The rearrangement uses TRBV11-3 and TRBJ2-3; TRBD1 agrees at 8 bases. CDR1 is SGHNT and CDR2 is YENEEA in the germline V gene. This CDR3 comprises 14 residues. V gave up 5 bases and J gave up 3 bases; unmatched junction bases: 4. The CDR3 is CASSQRTGTDTQYF. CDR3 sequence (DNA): TGTGCCAGCAGCCAAAGGACAGGGACAGATACGCAGTATTTT.

This CDR3 reads CASSTPARAGELFF. In nucleotides, the CDR3 is TGTGCCAGCAGCACCCCCGCCAGGGCCGGGGAGCTGTTTTTT. V usage is TRBV6-5 and J usage is TRBJ2-2; D perhaps matches TRBD1 (5 bases). V was shortened by 6 bases and J by 6 bases, with 14 bases between the two germline ends. CDR1 and CDR2 from the germline V gene are MNHEY and SVGAGI. This CDR3 has 14 residues.

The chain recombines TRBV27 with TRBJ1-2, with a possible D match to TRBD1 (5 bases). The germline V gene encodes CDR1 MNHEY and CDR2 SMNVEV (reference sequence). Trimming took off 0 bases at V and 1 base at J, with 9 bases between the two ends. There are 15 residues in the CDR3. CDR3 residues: CASSLSGGFNYGYTF. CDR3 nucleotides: TGTGCCAGCAGTTTATCTGGGGGGTTTAACTATGGCTACACCTTC.

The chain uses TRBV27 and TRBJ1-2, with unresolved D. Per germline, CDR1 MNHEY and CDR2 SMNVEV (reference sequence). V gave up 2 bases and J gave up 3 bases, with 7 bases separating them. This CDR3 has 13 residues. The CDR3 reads CASSLDGYYGYTF. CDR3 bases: TGTGCCAGCAGTTTAGACGGGTACTATGGCTACACCTTC.

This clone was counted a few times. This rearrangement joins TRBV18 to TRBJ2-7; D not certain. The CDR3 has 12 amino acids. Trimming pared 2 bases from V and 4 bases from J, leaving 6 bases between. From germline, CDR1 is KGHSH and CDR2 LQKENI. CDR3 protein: CASSPGFYEQYF. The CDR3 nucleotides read TGTGCCAGCTCACCAGGCTTTTACGAGCAGTACTTC. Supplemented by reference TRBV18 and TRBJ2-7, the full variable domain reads NAGVMQNPRHLVRRRGQEARLRCSPMKGHSHVYWYRQLPEEGLKFMVYLQKENIIDESGMPKERFSAEFPKEGPSILRIQQVVRGDSAAYFCASSPGFYEQYFGPGTRLTVT.